Listed here are 5 T cell receptor beta chains from one sample, sequenced in a study of blood T cell repertoires in COVID-19. Here immunoSEQ multiplex PCR was the method, and the copy in TCRdb shows in-frame clones only, minus some. The sample contains about 83,000 clones, 88% of which appear only once. Sequences were obtained from peripheral blood. Receptors originate from a human donor in a cohort sampled during active COVID-19.

The rearrangement joins TRBV11-2 to TRBJ2-3, with a tentative D call TRBD2 (7 bases). Trimming took 2 bases from V and 0 from J, leaving 12 bases between them. Germline lookup yields CDR1 SGHAT and CDR2 FQNNGV. This CDR3 is 16 amino acids long. CDR3 bases: TGTGCCAGCAGCTTAACGGGGGGCACTAGCACAGATACGCAGTATTTT. This sequence encodes CASSLTGGTSTDTQYF.

The chain recombines TRBV5-6 with TRBJ1-5; a possible D gene is TRBD1 (6 bases). V lost 5 bases, J lost 7 bases, and 16 bases lay in between. Germline V gene sequence: CDR1 SGHDT, CDR2 YYEEEE. The length of the CDR3 is 14 residues. CDR3 DNA sequence: TGTGCCAGCAGGCGAGCAGGGGAAGACCAGCCCCAGCATTTT. This encodes CASRRAGEDQPQHF.

V usage is TRBV7-9 and J usage is TRBJ2-2; the D gene is possibly TRBD2 (5 bases). The ends were cut back, 1 base at V and 7 bases at J, with 10 bases in the middle. Per germline, CDR1 SEHNR and CDR2 FQNEAQ (reference sequence). The CDR3 loop spans 14 amino acids. The CDR3 DNA is TGTGCCAGCAGCTTAGTTGCGGGCCGCGGGGAGCTGTTTTTT. This translates into CASSLVAGRGELFF.

The chain carries TRBV11-3 and TRBJ2-5; TRBD2 matches 8 bases. Looked up from germline, CDR1 is SGHNT and CDR2 is YENEEA. J lost 4 bases, V lost 4 bases, and 8 bases had no gene match. This CDR3 region has 15 residues. The CDR3 sequence is CASSWTGGPSETQYF. Written as DNA, the CDR3 is TGTGCCAGCAGCTGGACGGGAGGGCCCTCAGAGACCCAGTACTTC.

CDR3 sequence reads: CSVVWGGSPTDTQYF. CDR3 nucleotides: TGCAGCGTTGTCTGGGGCGGGAGCCCCACAGATACGCAGTATTTT. The chain couples TRBV29-1 to TRBJ2-3; 7 nucleotides line up with TRBD2. Per the germline V gene, CDR1 is SQVTM and CDR2 is ANQGSEA. V shed 4 bases, J shed 2 bases, and the junction held 9 bases outside the gene matches. The CDR3 spans 15 residues.